These 16 T cell receptor beta chains were sequenced from one sample in a study of T-cell memory formation after mild COVID-19. TCRdb processed the 5' RACE reads anew with MiXCR; each CDR3 protein has one entry. Here the sample spans 580,000 or so distinct CDR3 sequences, roughly a sixth being singletons. Sequencing was performed on PBMCs or a T cell subset sorted from them (not recorded which). The receptors derive from an adult woman who had mild COVID-19 (a few samples of this study predate the infection). Cell type and time point are not known.

This chain links TRBV20-1 with TRBJ2-2, with 7 nucleotides matching TRBD1. The CDR3 sequence is 15 residues long. Losses at the gene ends were 5 bases for V and 2 bases for J; bases not matched to a gene: 8. CDR1 is DFQATT, CDR2 SNEGSKA, per germline (reference sequence). The CDR3 DNA follows: TGCAGTGCTGCGGGTGACAGGGTCAACACCGGGGAGCTGTTTTTT. Translating gives CSAAGDRVNTGELFF.

The rearrangement joins TRBV4-3 to TRBJ2-7; 8 nucleotides align to TRBD2. Germline CDR1 and CDR2: LGHNA and YSLEER. With 3 bases clipped from V and 0 bases from J, the junction kept 4 bases outside the gene matches. The CDR3 loop spans 15 amino acids. CDR3 bases: TGCGCCAGCAGCCAGTACAGCGGGAGCTCCTACGAGCAGTACTTC. It encodes CASSQYSGSSYEQYF.

V usage is TRBV20-1 and J usage is TRBJ2-3, with TRBD1 identical over 8 bases. CDR1 is DFQATT, CDR2 SNEGSKA, per germline (reference sequence). The CDR3 covers 14 residues. With 5 bases clipped from V and 2 bases from J, the junction kept 6 bases outside the gene matches. In DNA, the CDR3 is TGCAGTGCTGGGGGACAGGATTACACAGATACGCAGTATTTT. It encodes CSAGGQDYTDTQYF.

The CDR3 here is CASSLGVRGRLTDTQYF. The DNA for the CDR3 is TGTGCCAGCAGTCTAGGCGTTAGGGGGCGATTGACAGATACGCAGTATTTT. This chain joins TRBV7-2 and TRBJ2-3; 7 bases line up with TRBD1. Germline CDR1 and CDR2: SGHTA and FQGNSA. V dropped 6 bases and J dropped 3; count of bases not matched to a gene: 15. CDR3 length equals 17 residues.

The chain combines TRBV18 with TRBJ1-6, with D unclear. V lost 3 bases to trimming and J lost 7 bases, with 7 bases between them. Looked up from germline, CDR1 is KGHSH and CDR2 is LQKENI. There are 13 residues in the CDR3. The CDR3 reads CASSPIKNSPLHF. The CDR3 DNA is TGTGCCAGCTCACCTATCAAGAATTCACCCCTCCACTTT.

The chain links TRBV7-2 to TRBJ2-7; TRBD2 matches 10 bases. The CDR3 has 16 residues. V lost 3 bases to trimming and J lost 0 bases; unmatched junction nucleotides: 5. Germline assignment: CDR1 SGHTA and CDR2 FQGNSA. The chain's CDR3 is CASSLLAGEGSYEQYF. In DNA, the CDR3 is TGTGCCAGCAGCTTGCTAGCGGGAGAGGGCTCCTACGAGCAGTACTTC.

This clonotype has a handful of counts. This chain uses TRBV6-2 or TRBV6-3 with TRBJ2-7, with TRBD1 as a possible D gene (6 bases). The V gene lost 6 bases and the J gene lost 4 bases, with 19 bases spanning the gap. The V gene's germline CDR1 is MNHEY and CDR2 SVGEGT. This CDR3 is 15 amino acids long. The CDR3 loop is CASSPRTGQPYEQYF. The CDR3, as DNA: TGTGCCAGCAGCCCCCGTACCGGACAGCCTTACGAGCAGTACTTC.

The table lists this clonotype with many counts. V usage is TRBV5-1 and J usage is TRBJ1-4; 7 nucleotides line up with TRBD1. CDR3 length: 14 residues. In germline, CDR1 is SGHRS, CDR2 YFSETQ. V lost 5 bases, J lost 2 bases, and 3 bases stayed unmatched. The CDR3 loop is CASSRDSTNEKLFF. As DNA, the CDR3 is TGCGCCAGCAGTAGGGACAGCACTAATGAAAAACTGTTTTTT.

There are a few counts of this clonotype. The chain couples TRBV4-1 to TRBJ2-1; tentatively, D is TRBD2 (6 bases). Germline V gene data show CDR1 as MGHRA and CDR2 as YSYEKL. V lost 0 bases, J lost 12 bases, and 21 bases lay in between. The CDR3 covers 16 residues. The CDR3 loop reads CASSQDRGLAIFGQFF. The CDR3 nucleotides are TGCGCCAGCAGCCAAGATAGGGGACTGGCTATATTTGGGCAGTTCTTC.

The chain uses TRBV6-2 or TRBV6-3 and TRBJ2-1; 8 bases match TRBD1. The V gene end was trimmed by 6 bases and the J gene end by 2 bases; junction bases not matched to a gene: 3. Germline loops: CDR1 MNHEY, CDR2 SVGEGT. The CDR3 length is 14 residues. The CDR3, as DNA: TGTGCCAGCAGCCGGACAGGGCCCTACAATGAGCAGTTCTTC. Amino acids: CASSRTGPYNEQFF.

The rearrangement uses TRBV19 and TRBJ1-5; TRBD1 matches 7 bases. This CDR3 has 15 residues. V lost 4 bases and J lost 2; bases outside the gene matches: 5. CDR1 and CDR2 (germline): LNHDA, SQIVND (reference sequence). CDR3 residues: CASSTNRGGNQPQHF. Here the CDR3 DNA reads TGTGCCAGTAGTACCAACAGGGGAGGCAATCAGCCCCAGCATTTT.

The rearrangement links TRBV5-1 to TRBJ1-5; TRBD1 matches at 11 bases. Per germline, CDR1 SGHRS and CDR2 YFSETQ. CDR3 size: 15 residues. The ends lost 4 bases at V and 6 bases at J; junction bases unmatched: 6. The CDR3 bases are TGCGCCAGCAGCCTGGGACAGGGGGGGTCTCAGCCCCAGCATTTT. It codes for CASSLGQGGSQPQHF. Full variable domain (rest looked up from reference TRBV5-1 and TRBJ1-5): KAGVTQTPRYLIKTRGQQVTLSCSPISGHRSVSWYQQTPGQGLQFLFEYFSETQRNKGNFPGRFSGRQFSNSRSEMNVSTLELGDSALYLCASSLGQGGSQPQHFGDGTRLSIL.

Only a few counts were recorded for this clonotype. The rearrangement joins TRBV20-1 to TRBJ2-2; D is ambiguous. Germline CDR1 reads DFQATT; CDR2 reads SNEGSKA (reference sequence). CDR3 length: 16 residues. With 0 bases removed from V and 2 bases from J, the gap between germline ends came to 13 bases. The CDR3 here is CSARDLLRSNTGELFF. The DNA of the CDR3 is TGCAGTGCTAGAGATCTTTTGCGGTCCAACACCGGGGAGCTGTTTTTT.

This clonotype came up many times. The chain combines TRBV6-6 with TRBJ2-7; D is possibly TRBD2 (6 bases). Looked up from germline, CDR1 is MNHNY and CDR2 is SVGAGI (reference sequence). Trimming cost V 6 bases and J 6 bases, with 18 bases left between them. The CDR3 spans 14 residues. The chain's CDR3 is CASSHGGTLSEQYF. The CDR3, as DNA: TGTGCCAGCAGCCACGGAGGGACGCTAAGCGAGCAGTACTTC.

This sequence joins TRBV6-5 and TRBJ1-4; maybe TRBD1 (5 bases). The germline V and J ends were trimmed by 6 bases and 7 bases, with 6 bases remaining between them. Germline lookup yields CDR1 MNHEY and CDR2 SVGAGI. This CDR3 is 11 amino acids long. The CDR3 DNA sequence: TGTGCCAGCAGGGGGGGTGAAAAACTGTTTTTT. Residues: CASRGGEKLFF.

This clonotype has just a few counts. The chain couples TRBV20-1 to TRBJ2-1; D is unresolved. This CDR3 spans 11 amino acids. CDR1 and CDR2 from the germline V gene are DFQATT and SNEGSKA (reference sequence). V lost 1 base and J lost 7, with 5 bases in between. The CDR3 nucleotides are TGCAGTGCTAGAGTTAGTAATGAGCAGTTCTTC. This encodes CSARVSNEQFF.